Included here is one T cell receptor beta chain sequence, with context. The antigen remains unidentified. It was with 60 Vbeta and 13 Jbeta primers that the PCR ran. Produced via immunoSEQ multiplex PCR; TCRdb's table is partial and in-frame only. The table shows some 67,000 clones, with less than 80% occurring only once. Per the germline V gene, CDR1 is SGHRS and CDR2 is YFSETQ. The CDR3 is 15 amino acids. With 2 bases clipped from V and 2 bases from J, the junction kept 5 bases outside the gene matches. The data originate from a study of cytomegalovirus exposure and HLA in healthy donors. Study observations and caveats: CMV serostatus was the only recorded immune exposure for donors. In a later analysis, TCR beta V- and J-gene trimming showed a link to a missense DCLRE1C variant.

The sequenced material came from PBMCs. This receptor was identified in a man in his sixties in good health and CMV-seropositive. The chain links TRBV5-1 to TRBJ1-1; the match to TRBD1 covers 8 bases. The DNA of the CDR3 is TGCGCCAGCAGCTTTGTTGGGACAGGCAACACTGAAGCTTTCTTT. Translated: CASSFVGTGNTEAFF.